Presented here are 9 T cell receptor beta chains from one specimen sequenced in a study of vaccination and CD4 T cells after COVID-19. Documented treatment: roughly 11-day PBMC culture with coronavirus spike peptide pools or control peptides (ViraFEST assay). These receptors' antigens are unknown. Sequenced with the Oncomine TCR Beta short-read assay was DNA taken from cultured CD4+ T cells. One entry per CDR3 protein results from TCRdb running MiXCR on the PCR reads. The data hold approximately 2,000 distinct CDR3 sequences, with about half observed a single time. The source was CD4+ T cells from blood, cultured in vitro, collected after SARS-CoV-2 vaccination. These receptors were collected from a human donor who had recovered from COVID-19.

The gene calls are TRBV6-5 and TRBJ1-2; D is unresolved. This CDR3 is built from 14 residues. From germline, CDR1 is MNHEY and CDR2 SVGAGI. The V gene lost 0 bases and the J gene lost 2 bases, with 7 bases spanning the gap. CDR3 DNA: TGTGCCAGCAGTTACTCGGTCTTAAACTATGGCTACACCTTC. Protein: CASSYSVLNYGYTF.

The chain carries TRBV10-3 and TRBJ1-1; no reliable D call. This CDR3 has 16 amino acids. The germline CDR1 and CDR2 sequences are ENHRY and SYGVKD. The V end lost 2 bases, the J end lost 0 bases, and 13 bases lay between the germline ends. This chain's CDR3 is CAISEGLGFMNTEAFF. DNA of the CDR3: TGTGCCATCAGTGAGGGGCTCGGTTTCATGAACACTGAAGCTTTCTTT.

CDR3 protein: CASSLLGVGQETQYF. Here the CDR3 DNA reads TGTGCCAGCAGTTTATTGGGGGTGGGACAAGAGACCCAGTACTTC. The rearrangement uses TRBV28 and TRBJ2-5; D possibly uses TRBD1 or TRBD2 (5 bases each). Trimming stripped 1 base from V and 2 bases from J, with 11 bases between. The CDR3 length is 15 residues. CDR1 is MDHEN, CDR2 SYDVKM, per germline.

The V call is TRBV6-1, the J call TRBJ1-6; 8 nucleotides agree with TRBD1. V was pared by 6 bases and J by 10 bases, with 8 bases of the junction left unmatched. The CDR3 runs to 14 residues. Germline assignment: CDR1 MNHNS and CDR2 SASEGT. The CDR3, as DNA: TGTGCCAGCAGAAGCCAGGGGGCAAGGTCACCCCTCCACTTT. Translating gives CASRSQGARSPLHF.

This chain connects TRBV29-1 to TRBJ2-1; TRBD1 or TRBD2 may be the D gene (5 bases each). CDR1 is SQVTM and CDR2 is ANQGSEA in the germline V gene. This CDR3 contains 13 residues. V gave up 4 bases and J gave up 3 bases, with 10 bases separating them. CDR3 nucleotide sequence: TGCAGCGTTGGAGGGGCTAACTACAATGAGCAGTTCTTC. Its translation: CSVGGANYNEQFF.

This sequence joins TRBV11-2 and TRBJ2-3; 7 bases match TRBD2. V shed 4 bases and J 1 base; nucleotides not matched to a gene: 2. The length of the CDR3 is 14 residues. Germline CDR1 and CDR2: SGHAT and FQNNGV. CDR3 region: CASSWGGGTDTQYF. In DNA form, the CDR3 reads TGTGCCAGCAGCTGGGGGGGTGGCACAGATACGCAGTATTTT. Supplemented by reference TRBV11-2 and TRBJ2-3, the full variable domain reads EAGVAQSPRYKIIEKRQSVAFWCNPISGHATLYWYQQILGQGPKLLIQFQNNGVVDDSQLPKDRFSAERLKGVDSTLKIQPAKLEDSAVYLCASSWGGGTDTQYFGPGTRLTVL.

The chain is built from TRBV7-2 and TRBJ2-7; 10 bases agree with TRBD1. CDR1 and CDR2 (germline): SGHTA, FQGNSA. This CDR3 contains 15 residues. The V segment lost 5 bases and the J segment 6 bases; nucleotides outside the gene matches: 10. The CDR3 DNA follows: TGTGCCAGCAGCCCCTGGACAGGGGGACTCGGCGAGCAGTACTTC. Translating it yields CASSPWTGGLGEQYF.

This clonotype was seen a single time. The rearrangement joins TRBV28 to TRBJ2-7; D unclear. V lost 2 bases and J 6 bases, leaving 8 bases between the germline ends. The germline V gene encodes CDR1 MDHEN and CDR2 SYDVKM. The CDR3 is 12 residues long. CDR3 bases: TGTGCCAGCAGTTTAGGCAGAGTCGAGCAGTACTTC. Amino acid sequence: CASSLGRVEQYF. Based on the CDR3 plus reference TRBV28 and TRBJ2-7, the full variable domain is DVKVTQSSRYLVKRTGEKVFLECVQDMDHENMFWYRQDPGLGLRLIYFSYDVKMKEKGDIPEGYSVSREKKERFSLILESASTNQTSMYLCASSLGRVEQYFGPGTRLTVT.

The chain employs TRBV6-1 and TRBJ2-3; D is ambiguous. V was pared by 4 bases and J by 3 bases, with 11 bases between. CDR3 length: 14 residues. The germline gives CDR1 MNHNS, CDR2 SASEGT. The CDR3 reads CASSVGLGTDTQYF. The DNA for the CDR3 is TGTGCCAGCAGTGTCGGGCTAGGTACAGATACGCAGTATTTT.